The rows below give T cell receptor beta chains drawn from one sample of a study of blood T cell repertoires in COVID-19. The method was immunoSEQ multiplex PCR; TCRdb's version includes in-frame clones alone and lacks a portion of them. This sample has roughly 100,000 clones, with 70% to 90% found just once. The sample comprised peripheral blood. These receptors came from a woman of 80 years or more with active COVID-19. Each CDR3 is given with its conserved first and last residue. Each record gives: J gene, CDR3 length, D gene, V gene, clone size, CDR3 protein, CDR3 DNA. A D gene is named only where the DNA matches it firmly. Size is omitted from some rows. Given values are once, few, many or a class for expanded clones.

>TRBJ2-3|16|TRBD2|TRBV7-3|-
CASSIGLAGSTDTQYF
TGTGCCAGCAGCATAGGACTAGCGGGTAGCACAGATACGCAGTATTTT
>TRBJ2-1|16|TRBD2|TRBV4-2|-
CASSAAGGQTYNEQFF
TGTGCCAGCAGCGCGGCGGGAGGCCAGACCTACAATGAGCAGTTCTTC
>TRBJ1-3|15|-|TRBV19|-
CASSTTRSSGNTIYF
TGTGCCAGTAGTACCACTAGGAGCTCTGGAAACACCATATATTTT
>TRBJ1-1|17|TRBD1|TRBV5-1|-
CASSSPGQGPRYTEAFF
TGCGCCAGCAGCTCTCCGGGACAGGGCCCCCGTTACACTGAAGCTTTCTTT
>TRBJ2-7|14|TRBD1|TRBV28|once
CASRDRGLSYEQYF
TGTGCCAGCAGAGACAGGGGACTCTCCTACGAGCAGTACTTC
>TRBJ1-2|15|TRBD1|TRBV29-1|-
CSGSKPGQGAQGYTF
TGCAGCGGGTCCAAACCGGGACAGGGGGCGCAGGGCTACACCTTC
>TRBJ2-4|16|-|TRBV5-1|few
CASSFYSFDQGNIQYF
TGCGCCAGCAGCTTCTATTCCTTCGATCAGGGGAACATTCAGTACTTC
>TRBJ2-5|13|-|TRBV27|once
CASSVREQETQYF
TGTGCCAGCAGTGTGAGAGAACAAGAGACCCAGTACTTC
>TRBJ1-5|15|-|TRBV9|-
CASSVGGNFNQPQHF
TGTGCCAGCAGCGTAGGCGGAAACTTCAATCAGCCCCAGCATTTT
>TRBJ1-1|15|TRBD1|TRBV9|-
CASSAQGTANTEAFF
TGTGCCAGCAGCGCTCAAGGGACAGCTAACACTGAAGCTTTCTTT
>TRBJ2-3|12|TRBD1|TRBV7-9|-
CATRQGTDTQYF
TGTGCCACAAGACAGGGAACAGATACGCAGTATTTT
>TRBJ1-5|13|TRBD1|TRBV19|-
CASSTDRTQPQHF
TGTGCCAGTAGTACGGACAGGACTCAGCCCCAGCATTTT
>TRBJ2-3|16|-|TRBV9|few
CASSVGGSGSTDTQYF
TGTGCCAGCAGCGTAGGAGGGAGCGGTAGCACAGATACGCAGTATTTT
>TRBJ2-7|16|TRBD2|TRBV11-1|-
CASSPMGSGRDYEQYF
TGTGCCAGCAGCCCTATGGGTAGCGGGAGGGACTACGAGCAGTACTTC
>TRBJ2-1|13|-|TRBV7-2|-
CASSRGRRNEQFF
TGTGCCAGCAGCCGAGGGAGGAGGAATGAGCAGTTCTTC
>TRBJ2-1|15|-|TRBV14|-
CASSSWRGANNEQFF
TGTGCCAGCAGCTCATGGAGGGGCGCGAACAATGAGCAGTTCTTC
>TRBJ2-6|14|-|TRBV30|-
CAWAGNSGANVLTF
TGTGCCTGGGCCGGGAACTCTGGGGCCAACGTCCTGACTTTC
>TRBJ1-4|13|-|TRBV10-3|-
CAIQDRTNEKLFF
TGTGCCATCCAGGACAGAACTAATGAAAAACTGTTTTTT
>TRBJ2-1|15|-|TRBV21-1|-
CASSKAPSSYNEQFF
TGTGCCAGCAGCAAAGCCCCTAGCTCCTACAATGAGCAGTTCTTC
>TRBJ1-1|14|-|TRBV2|-
CASSELGRDTEAFF
TGTGCCAGCAGTGAGTTGGGCAGGGACACTGAAGCTTTCTTT
>TRBJ2-7|16|TRBD2|TRBV4-3|-
CASSHLDGGVSYEQYF
TGCGCCAGCAGCCACCTCGACGGGGGGGTCTCCTACGAGCAGTACTTC
>TRBJ2-5|15|TRBD1|TRBV5-4|-
CASSTRTGAAETQYF
TGTGCCAGCAGCACCAGGACAGGGGCGGCGGAGACCCAGTACTTC
>TRBJ2-1|18|TRBD2|TRBV4-3|-
CASSRQLGGRAGNNEQFF
TGCGCCAGCAGCCGACAACTAGGCGGGAGGGCCGGGAACAATGAGCAGTTCTTC
>TRBJ1-2|13|TRBD1|TRBV3-1/TRBV3-2|-
CASSGTGGAGYTF
TGTGCCAGCAGCGGGACAGGGGGCGCGGGCTACACCTTC
>TRBJ2-3|15|TRBD2|TRBV11-2|-
CASSLTGGSTDTQYF
TGTGCCAGCAGCTTAACGGGAGGGAGCACAGATACGCAGTATTTT
>TRBJ2-5|15|TRBD2|TRBV6-5|-
CASSYGLAGQETQYF
TGTGCCAGCAGTTACGGGCTAGCGGGGCAAGAGACCCAGTACTTC
>TRBJ2-3|16|TRBD1|TRBV5-6|once
CASSGPQGARTDTQYF
TGTGCCAGCAGCGGCCCACAGGGGGCAAGGACAGATACGCAGTATTTT
>TRBJ1-6|19|TRBD1|TRBV7-8|-
CASSFQSGTGSIYNSPLHF
TGTGCCAGCAGCTTCCAAAGCGGGACAGGGAGTATCTATAATTCACCCCTCCACTTT
>TRBJ2-6|14|-|TRBV28|few
CASSYRVGANVLTF
TGTGCCAGCAGCTACAGGGTCGGGGCCAACGTCCTGACTTTC
>TRBJ2-2|14|-|TRBV10-3|-
CAIRLYPGTGELFF
TGTGCCATCCGACTTTACCCCGGGACCGGGGAGCTGTTTTTT
>TRBJ2-7|13|-|TRBV2|-
CASSYPPGYEQYF
TGTGCCAGCAGTTACCCCCCGGGGTACGAGCAGTACTTC